This TCR beta chain was profiled in a study of blood T cell repertoires in COVID-19 (dated by TCRdb to 2019 to 2021). Study-level background: Samples covering the acute and convalescent phases of COVID-19 were provided by collaborators in the United States, Italy and Spain. The material from the prospective study consisted of cDNA or gDNA derived from T cells, B-cell-depleted T cells, or PBMCs. The dataset comprised deeply sampled blood TCRbeta repertoires from subjects exposed to, actively infected with, or recovered from COVID-19. The repertoires were released in a freely available public database intended as a resource for research on the immune response to SARS-CoV-2. Samples were obtained from the ongoing ImmuneRACE study (first 160 participants) and from over 1,000 subjects provided by 6 global collaborators. Nearly every sample came with metadata listing a de-identified subject ID, COVID-19 status, age in years and sex. Where HLA class I and class II types were available, the types were taken from metadata supplied by the sample provider, not from assay-based typing. What the authors observed across the whole study: How much clinical and demographic metadata was included differed by source and by participant, and the metadata was provided uncurated.

On this clone itself: It lacks a known antigen. No much larger clone exists at a distance of one base, and base qualities are not known.

Whole blood was collected in K2EDTA tubes by collaborating institutions according to the institutions' own protocols. For TCRbeta analysis, collaborator samples were shipped as frozen whole blood, as isolated PBMCs, or as DNA extracted from either sample type. TCRbeta CDR3 regions were amplified from genomic DNA by means of the immunoSEQ Assay, a bias-controlled multiplex PCR. Turning to the authors' computational methods: The number of nucleated cells in each sample was estimated by amplification of reference gene primers within the assay. To quantify the absolute abundance of each unique TCRbeta CDR3 rearrangement, sequence reads were collapsed and filtered. For each sample, productive Simpson clonality was calculated as the square root of Simpson's diversity index over productive rearrangements. This immuneACCESS table, as held by TCRdb, lists in-frame sequences with V and J called but not all clones. Of the missing ones, under half trace to an unresolved V gene in checked studies; the others have no known cause. V and J calls and clone size follow that table, whereas D and trimming were derived from the DNA. This sample has about 190,000 clones in its table, and 89% of those were observed once. The ten largest account for 6.5% to 8.5% of the sample.

The germline V gene specifies SGHRS as CDR1 and YFSETQ as CDR2. V has 5 bases trimmed and J has 4 bases trimmed; junction bases matching no gene number 10. Reading from cysteine to phenylalanine, the CDR3 counts 16 amino acids. The retained sequence is limited to the CDR3, 48 bases, with the frame set at the first base. The rearranged chain carries TRBV5-1 and TRBJ2-1; TRBD2 aligns with 9 central bases. Sequenced material: peripheral blood. This receptor was obtained from a man aged 40-50 years with acute or convalescent COVID-19. The CDR3 is CASSSSAGGLYNEQFF. The DNA sequence is TGCGCCAGCAGTTCCTCAGCGGGGGGCCTTTACAATGAGCAGTTCTTC.